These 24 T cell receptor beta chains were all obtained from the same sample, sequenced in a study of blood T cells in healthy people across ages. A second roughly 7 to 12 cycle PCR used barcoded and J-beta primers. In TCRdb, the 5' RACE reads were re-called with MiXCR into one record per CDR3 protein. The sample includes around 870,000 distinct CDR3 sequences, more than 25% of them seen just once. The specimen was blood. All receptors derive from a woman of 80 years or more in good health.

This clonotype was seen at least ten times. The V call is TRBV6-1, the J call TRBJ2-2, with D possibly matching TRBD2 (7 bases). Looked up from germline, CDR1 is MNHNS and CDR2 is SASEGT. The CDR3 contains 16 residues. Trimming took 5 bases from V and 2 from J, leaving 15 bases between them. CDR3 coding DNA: TGTGCCAGCAGTTCGAGGGGGGGGGCCAACACCGGGGAGCTGTTTTTT. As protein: CASSSRGGANTGELFF.

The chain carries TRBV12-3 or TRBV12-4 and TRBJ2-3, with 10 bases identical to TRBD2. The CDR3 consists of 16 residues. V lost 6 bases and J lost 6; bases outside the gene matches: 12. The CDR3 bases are TGTGCCAGCAGCGACCCTCTGAATAGCGGGAGGGATACGCAGTATTTT. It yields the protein CASSDPLNSGRDTQYF.

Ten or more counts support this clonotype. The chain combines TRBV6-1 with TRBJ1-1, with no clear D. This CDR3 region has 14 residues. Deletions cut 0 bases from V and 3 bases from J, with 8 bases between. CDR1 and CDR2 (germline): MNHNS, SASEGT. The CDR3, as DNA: TGTGCCAGCAGTGAAGCAATACGATACACTGAAGCTTTCTTT. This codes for CASSEAIRYTEAFF.

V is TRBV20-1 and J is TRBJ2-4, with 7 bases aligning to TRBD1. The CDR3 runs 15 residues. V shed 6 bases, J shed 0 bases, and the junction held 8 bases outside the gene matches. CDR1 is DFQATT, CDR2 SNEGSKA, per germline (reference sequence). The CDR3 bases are TGCAGTGCCCCCCGGGACAGCCTAGCCAAAAACATTCAGTACTTC. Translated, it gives CSAPRDSLAKNIQYF.

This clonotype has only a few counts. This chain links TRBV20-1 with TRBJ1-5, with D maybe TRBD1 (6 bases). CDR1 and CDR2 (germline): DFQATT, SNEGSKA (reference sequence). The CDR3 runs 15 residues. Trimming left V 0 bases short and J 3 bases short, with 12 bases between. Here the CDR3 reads CSARDARGHNQPQHF. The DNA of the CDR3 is TGCAGTGCTAGAGATGCCCGGGGGCACAATCAGCCCCAGCATTTT.

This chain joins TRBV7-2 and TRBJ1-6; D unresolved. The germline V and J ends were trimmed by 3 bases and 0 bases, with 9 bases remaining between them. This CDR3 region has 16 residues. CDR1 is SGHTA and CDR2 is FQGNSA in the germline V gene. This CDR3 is CASSFTGSSYNSPLHF. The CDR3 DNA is TGTGCCAGCAGCTTTACGGGGAGCTCCTATAATTCACCCCTCCACTTT.

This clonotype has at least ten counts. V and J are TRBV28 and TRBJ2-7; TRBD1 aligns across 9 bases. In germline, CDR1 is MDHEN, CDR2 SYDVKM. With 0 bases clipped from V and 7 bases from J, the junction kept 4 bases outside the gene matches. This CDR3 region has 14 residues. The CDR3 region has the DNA TGTGCCAGCAGTTTATGGGGACAGGGTAAAGAGCAGTACTTC. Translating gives CASSLWGQGKEQYF.

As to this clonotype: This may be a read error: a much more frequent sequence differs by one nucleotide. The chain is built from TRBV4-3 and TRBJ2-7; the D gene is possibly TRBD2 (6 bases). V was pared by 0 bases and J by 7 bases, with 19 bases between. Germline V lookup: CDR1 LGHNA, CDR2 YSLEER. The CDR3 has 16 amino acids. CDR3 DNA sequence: TGCGCCAGCAGCCAAGATCCTAGTTGGGGCGGGAATGAGCAGTACTTC. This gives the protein CASSQDPSWGGNEQYF.

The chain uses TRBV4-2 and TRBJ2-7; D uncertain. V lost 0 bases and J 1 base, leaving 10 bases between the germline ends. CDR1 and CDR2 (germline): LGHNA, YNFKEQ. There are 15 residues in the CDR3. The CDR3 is CASSQDMAESYEQYF. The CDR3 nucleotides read TGTGCCAGCAGCCAAGATATGGCAGAATCCTACGAGCAGTACTTC.

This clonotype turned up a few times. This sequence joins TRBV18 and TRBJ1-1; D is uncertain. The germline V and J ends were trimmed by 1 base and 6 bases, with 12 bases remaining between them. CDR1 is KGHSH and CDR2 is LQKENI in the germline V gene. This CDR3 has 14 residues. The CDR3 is CASSPQVQPAEAFF. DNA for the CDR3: TGTGCCAGCTCACCACAGGTCCAGCCGGCTGAAGCTTTCTTT.

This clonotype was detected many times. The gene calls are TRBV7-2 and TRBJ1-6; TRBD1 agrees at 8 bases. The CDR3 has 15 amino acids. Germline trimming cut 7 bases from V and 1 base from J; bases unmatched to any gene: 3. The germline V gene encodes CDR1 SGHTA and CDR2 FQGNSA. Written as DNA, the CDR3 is TGTGCCAGCAACGGACAGGGATCCTATAATTCACCCCTCCACTTT. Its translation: CASNGQGSYNSPLHF.

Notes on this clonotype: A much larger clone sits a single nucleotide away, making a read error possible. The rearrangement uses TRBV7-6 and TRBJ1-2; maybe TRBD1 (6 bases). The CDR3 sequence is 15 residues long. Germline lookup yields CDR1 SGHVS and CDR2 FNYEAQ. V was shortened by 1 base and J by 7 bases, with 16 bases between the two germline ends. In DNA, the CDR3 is TGTGCCAGCAGCTTAGGGTCAGGGGCTGGCTGTGGCTACACCTTC. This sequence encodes CASSLGSGAGCGYTF.

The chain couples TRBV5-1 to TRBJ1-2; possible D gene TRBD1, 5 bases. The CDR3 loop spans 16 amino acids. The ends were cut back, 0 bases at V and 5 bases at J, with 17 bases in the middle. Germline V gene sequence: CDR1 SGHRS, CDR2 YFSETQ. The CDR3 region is CASSLEIGLGGYGYTF. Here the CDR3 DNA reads TGCGCCAGCAGCTTGGAAATAGGACTCGGGGGATATGGCTACACCTTC.

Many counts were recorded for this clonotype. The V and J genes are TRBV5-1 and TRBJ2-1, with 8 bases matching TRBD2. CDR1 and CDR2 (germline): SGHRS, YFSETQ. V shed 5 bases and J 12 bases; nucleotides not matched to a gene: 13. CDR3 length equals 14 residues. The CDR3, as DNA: TGCGCCAGCAGAAATCGCTCCGGGGGGGCACCGCAGTTCTTC. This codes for CASRNRSGGAPQFF.

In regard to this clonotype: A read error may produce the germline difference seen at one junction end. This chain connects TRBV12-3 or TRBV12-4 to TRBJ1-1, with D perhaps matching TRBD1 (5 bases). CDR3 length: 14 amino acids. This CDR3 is CASSGTGRGTEALF. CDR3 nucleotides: TGTGCCAGCAGTGGGACCGGGAGAGGCACTGAAGCTTTGTTT.

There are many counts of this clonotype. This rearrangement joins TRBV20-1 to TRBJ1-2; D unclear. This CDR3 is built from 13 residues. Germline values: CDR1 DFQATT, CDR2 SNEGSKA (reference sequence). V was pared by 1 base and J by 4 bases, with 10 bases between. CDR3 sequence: CSARAGAAYGYTF. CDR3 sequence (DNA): TGCAGTGCTAGAGCGGGCGCTGCCTATGGCTACACCTTC.

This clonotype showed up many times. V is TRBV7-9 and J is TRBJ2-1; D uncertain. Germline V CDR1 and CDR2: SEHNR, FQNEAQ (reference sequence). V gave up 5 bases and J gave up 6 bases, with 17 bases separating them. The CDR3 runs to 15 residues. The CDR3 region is CASSRARREINEQFF. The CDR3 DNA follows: TGTGCCAGCAGCCGGGCCCGTCGCGAAATCAATGAGCAGTTCTTC.

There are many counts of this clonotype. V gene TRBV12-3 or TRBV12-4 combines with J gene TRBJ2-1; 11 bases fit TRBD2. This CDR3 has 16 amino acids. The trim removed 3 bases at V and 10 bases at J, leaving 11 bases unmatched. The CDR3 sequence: CASSFFSGGAGGEQFF. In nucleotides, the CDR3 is TGTGCCAGCAGTTTTTTTAGCGGGGGGGCCGGTGGCGAGCAGTTCTTC.

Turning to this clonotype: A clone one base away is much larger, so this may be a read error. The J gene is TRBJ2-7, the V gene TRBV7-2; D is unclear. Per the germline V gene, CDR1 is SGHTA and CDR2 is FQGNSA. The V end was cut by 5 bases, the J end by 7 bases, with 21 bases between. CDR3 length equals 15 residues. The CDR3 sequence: CASSLRVTVLYEQYF. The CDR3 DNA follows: TGTGCCAGCAGCCTTCGAGTAACTGTATTGTATGAGCAGTACTTC.

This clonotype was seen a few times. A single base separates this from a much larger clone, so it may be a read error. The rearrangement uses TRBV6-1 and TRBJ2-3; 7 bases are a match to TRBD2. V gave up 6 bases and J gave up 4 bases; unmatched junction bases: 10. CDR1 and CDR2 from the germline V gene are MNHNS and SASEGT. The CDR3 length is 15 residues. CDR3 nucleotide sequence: TGTGCCAGCAGCATAAACGGGGGGTGGGCAGATACGCAGTATTTT. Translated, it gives CASSINGGWADTQYF.

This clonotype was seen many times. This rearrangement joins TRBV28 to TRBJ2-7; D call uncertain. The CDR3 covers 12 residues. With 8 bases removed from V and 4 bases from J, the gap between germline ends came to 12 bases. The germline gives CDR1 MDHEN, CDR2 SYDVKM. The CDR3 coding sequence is TGTGCCAGCGGAAGGATGGGATACGAGCAGTACTTC. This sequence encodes CASGRMGYEQYF. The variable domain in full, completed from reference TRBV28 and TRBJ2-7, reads DVKVTQSSRYLVKRTGEKVFLECVQDMDHENMFWYRQDPGLGLRLIYFSYDVKMKEKGDIPEGYSVSREKKERFSLILESASTNQTSMYLCASGRMGYEQYFGPGTRLTVT.

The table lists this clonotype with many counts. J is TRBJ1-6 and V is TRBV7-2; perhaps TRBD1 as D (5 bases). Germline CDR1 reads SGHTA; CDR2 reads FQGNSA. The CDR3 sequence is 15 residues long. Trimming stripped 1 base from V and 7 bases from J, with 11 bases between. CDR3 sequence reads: CASSLEGTLNSPLHF. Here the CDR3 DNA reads TGTGCCAGCAGCTTAGAGGGGACCTTGAATTCACCCCTCCACTTT.

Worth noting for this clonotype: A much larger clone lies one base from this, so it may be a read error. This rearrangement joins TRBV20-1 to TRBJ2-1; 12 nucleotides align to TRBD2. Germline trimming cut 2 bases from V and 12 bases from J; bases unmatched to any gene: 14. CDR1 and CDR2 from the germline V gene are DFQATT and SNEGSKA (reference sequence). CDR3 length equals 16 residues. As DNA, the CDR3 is TGCAGTGCTAGAACCCCGACTAGCGGGGGAGGTAGTGGGCAGTTCTTC. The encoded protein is CSARTPTSGGGSGQFF.

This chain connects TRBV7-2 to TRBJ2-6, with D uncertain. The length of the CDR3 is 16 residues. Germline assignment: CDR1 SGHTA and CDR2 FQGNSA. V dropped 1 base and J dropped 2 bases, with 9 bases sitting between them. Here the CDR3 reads CASSLVRPAGANVLTF. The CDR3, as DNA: TGTGCCAGCAGCTTAGTCAGGCCGGCTGGGGCCAACGTCCTGACTTTC.